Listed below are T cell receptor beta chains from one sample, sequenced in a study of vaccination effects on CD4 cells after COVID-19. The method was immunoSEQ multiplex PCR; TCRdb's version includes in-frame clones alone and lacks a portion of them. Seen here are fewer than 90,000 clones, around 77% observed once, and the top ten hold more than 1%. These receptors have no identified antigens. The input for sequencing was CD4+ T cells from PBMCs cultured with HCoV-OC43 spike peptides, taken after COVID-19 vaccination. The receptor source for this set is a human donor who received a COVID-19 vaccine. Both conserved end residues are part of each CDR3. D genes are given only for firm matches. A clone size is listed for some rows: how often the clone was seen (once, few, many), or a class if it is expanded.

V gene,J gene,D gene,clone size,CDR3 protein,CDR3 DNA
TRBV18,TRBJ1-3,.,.,CASSLQGSGNTIYF,TGTGCCAGCTCACTACAAGGTTCTGGAAACACCATATATTTT
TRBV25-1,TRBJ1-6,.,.,CASSEGLGSYNSPLHF,TGTGCCAGCAGTGAAGGGTTGGGGTCATATAATTCACCCCTCCACTTT
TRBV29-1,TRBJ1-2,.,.,CSVGQISYGYTF,TGCAGCGTTGGACAGATATCCTATGGCTACACCTTC
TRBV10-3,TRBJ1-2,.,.,CAITRSETYGYTF,TGTGCCATCACGCGGTCGGAAACCTATGGCTACACCTTC
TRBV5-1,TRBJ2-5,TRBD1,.,CASSSSGTGGPQETQYF,TGCGCCAGCAGCAGCTCCGGGACAGGGGGCCCACAAGAGACCCAGTACTTC
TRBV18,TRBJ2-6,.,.,CASSPQGAGANVLTF,TGTGCCAGCTCACCACAGGGGGCTGGGGCCAACGTCCTGACTTTC
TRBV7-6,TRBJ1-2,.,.,CASSLGQGRPPYGYTF,TGTGCCAGCAGCTTGGGGCAGGGGAGACCTCCCTATGGCTACACCTTC
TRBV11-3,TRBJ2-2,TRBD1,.,CASSHGQGHTGELFF,TGTGCCAGCAGCCATGGACAGGGTCACACCGGGGAGCTGTTTTTT
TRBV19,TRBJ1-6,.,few,CASRGTLDDSPLHF,TGTGCCAGTAGGGGGACATTAGATGATTCACCCCTCCACTTT
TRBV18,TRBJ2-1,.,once,CASSPNVRDVSYNEQFF,TGTGCCAGCTCACCCAACGTTCGGGACGTCTCCTACAATGAGCAGTTCTTC
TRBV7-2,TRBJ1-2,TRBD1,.,CASSLALGQGYYGYTF,TGTGCCAGCAGCTTAGCGTTGGGACAGGGGTATTATGGCTACACCTTC
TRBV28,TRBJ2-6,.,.,CASRKSGANVLTF,TGTGCCAGCCGGAAGTCTGGGGCCAACGTCCTGACTTTC
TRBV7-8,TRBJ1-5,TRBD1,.,CASSPGTGGLNSNQPQHF,TGTGCCAGCAGCCCTGGGACAGGGGGATTAAATAGCAATCAGCCCCAGCATTTT
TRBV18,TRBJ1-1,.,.,CASSPRQVGNTEAFF,TGTGCCAGCTCACCACGTCAGGTGGGCAACACTGAAGCTTTCTTT
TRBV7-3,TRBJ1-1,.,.,CASSLTGGPGTEAFF,TGTGCCAGCAGCTTAACCGGGGGGCCAGGCACTGAAGCTTTCTTT
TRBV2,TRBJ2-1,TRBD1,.,CASSRDSRANEQFF,TGTGCCAGCAGCCGGGACAGCCGGGCCAATGAGCAGTTCTTC
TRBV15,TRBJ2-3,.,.,CATSRDRRPDTQYF,TGTGCCACCAGCAGAGATCGTCGGCCAGATACGCAGTATTTT
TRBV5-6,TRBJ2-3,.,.,CASSLPGADTQYF,TGTGCCAGCAGCCTGCCAGGAGCAGATACGCAGTATTTT
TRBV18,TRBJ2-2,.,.,CASSPSGATGELFF,TGTGCCAGCTCACCATCCGGGGCCACCGGGGAGCTGTTTTTT
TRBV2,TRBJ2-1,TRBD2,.,CASGGLAGYNEQFF,TGTGCCAGCGGAGGACTAGCGGGGTACAATGAGCAGTTCTTC
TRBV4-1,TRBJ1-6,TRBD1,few,CASSETGVYNSPLHF,TGCGCCAGCAGCGAGACAGGGGTCTATAATTCACCCCTCCACTTT
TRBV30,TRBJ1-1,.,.,CAWSVDVRGGEAFF,TGTGCCTGGAGTGTAGACGTCAGGGGCGGTGAAGCTTTCTTT
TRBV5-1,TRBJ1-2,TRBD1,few,CASSLDRGSHGYTF,TGCGCCAGCAGCTTGGACAGGGGGTCCCATGGCTACACCTTC
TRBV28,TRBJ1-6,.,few,CASSLRGVGSPLHF,TGTGCCAGCAGTTTACGGGGGGTCGGCTCACCCCTCCACTTT
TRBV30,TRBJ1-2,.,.,CAATPTAPNYGYTF,TGTGCCGCAACCCCCACAGCACCCAACTATGGCTACACCTTC
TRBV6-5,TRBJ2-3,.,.,CASRPLMGYTDTQYF,TGTGCCAGCAGACCCTTAATGGGGTACACAGATACGCAGTATTTT
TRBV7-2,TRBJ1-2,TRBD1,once,CASSSGQGTNYGYTF,TGTGCCAGCAGCTCGGGACAGGGGACTAACTATGGCTACACCTTC
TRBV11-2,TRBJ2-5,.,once,CASSSLRGGLYQETQYF,TGTGCCAGCAGCTCCCTGAGGGGGGGACTGTACCAAGAGACCCAGTACTTC
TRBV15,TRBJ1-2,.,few,CATSRDKRDYGYTF,TGTGCCACCAGCAGAGATAAGAGGGACTATGGCTACACCTTC
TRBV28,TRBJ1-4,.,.,CASSATSRGEKLFF,TGTGCCAGCAGCGCTACATCCCGGGGTGAAAAACTGTTTTTT
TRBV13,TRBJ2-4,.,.,CASSLFPPLAKNIQYF,TGTGCCAGCAGCTTATTCCCACCCCTAGCCAAAAACATTCAGTACTTC
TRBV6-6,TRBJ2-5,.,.,CASSYSTGPGTQYF,TGTGCCAGCAGTTACTCGACAGGCCCTGGGACCCAGTACTTC
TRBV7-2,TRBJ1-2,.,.,CASSLDVRDRRGYTF,TGTGCCAGCAGCTTAGACGTCAGGGATCGGCGAGGCTACACCTTC
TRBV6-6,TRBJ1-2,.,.,CASSYSLAFNYGYTF,TGTGCCAGCAGTTACTCCCTGGCGTTTAACTATGGCTACACCTTC
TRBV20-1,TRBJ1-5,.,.,CSARVGEPQHF,TGCAGTGCTAGAGTCGGGGAGCCCCAGCATTTT
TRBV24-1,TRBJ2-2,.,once,CATSDRRAASLRNTGELFF,TGTGCCACCAGTGACCGACGGGCCGCTTCACTGAGGAACACCGGGGAGCTGTTTTTT
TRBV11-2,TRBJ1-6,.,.,CASSYRAGSYNSPLHF,TGTGCCAGCAGTTACAGGGCTGGCTCCTATAATTCACCCCTCCACTTT
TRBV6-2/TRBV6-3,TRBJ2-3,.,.,CASSRRQGAGTDTQYF,TGTGCCAGCAGCAGACGACAAGGTGCGGGCACAGATACGCAGTATTTT
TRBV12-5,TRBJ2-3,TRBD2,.,CASGLGTSVDTQYF,TGTGCTAGTGGACTCGGGACTAGCGTAGATACGCAGTATTTT
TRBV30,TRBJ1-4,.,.,CAWGSQLNEKLFF,TGTGCCTGGGGATCTCAGCTAAATGAAAAACTGTTTTTT
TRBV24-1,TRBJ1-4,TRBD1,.,CATSERDRARFRNEKLFF,TGTGCCACCAGTGAGAGGGACAGGGCGAGATTTCGGAATGAAAAACTGTTTTTT
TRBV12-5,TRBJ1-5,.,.,CASGLATGINQPQHF,TGTGCTAGTGGTTTGGCTACAGGGATCAATCAGCCCCAGCATTTT
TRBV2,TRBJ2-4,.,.,CASSAPVRF,TGTGCCAGCAGTGCCCCCGTTCGGTTC
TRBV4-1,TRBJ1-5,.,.,CASSLQPGGNQPQHF,TGCGCCAGCAGCCTACAACCCGGGGGCAATCAGCCCCAGCATTTT
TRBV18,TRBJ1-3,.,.,CASSPQGSGNTIYF,TGTGCCAGCTCACCACAAGGGAGCGGAAACACCATATATTTT
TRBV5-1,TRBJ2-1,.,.,CASSKQGYSYNEQFF,TGCGCCAGCAGCAAACAGGGCTACTCCTACAATGAGCAGTTCTTC